A single sample gave rise to the 6 T cell receptor beta chains below, sequenced in a study of OX40 agonist ivuxolimab in advanced cancers. TCRdb keeps only in-frame clones here, not all; method: immunoSEQ multiplex PCR. The sample lists 90,000 to 100,000 clones, roughly 89% occurring once. The sample consisted of CD4+ or CD8+ T cells sorted from blood, taken in a trial of the OX40 agonist ivuxolimab. The receptors stem from an adult with an advanced solid tumor such as melanoma, head and neck, liver or kidney cancer.

The chain joins TRBV30 to TRBJ1-2; no clear D. Germline values: CDR1 GTSNPN, CDR2 SVGIG (reference sequence). V was pared by 0 bases and J by 3 bases, with 8 bases between. The CDR3 is 13 amino acids. The DNA for the CDR3 is TGTGCCTGGAGTGTACCGGGTGACTATGGCTACACCTTC. Translation gives CAWSVPGDYGYTF.

Details on this clone: The same CDR3 also results from other DNA sequences found in this sample. The V gene is TRBV5-1, the J gene TRBJ2-5; D call uncertain. V lost 0 bases and J 5 bases, leaving 14 bases between the germline ends. This CDR3 comprises 15 residues. Germline CDR1 is SGHRS and CDR2 is YFSETQ. In nucleotides, the CDR3 is TGCGCCAGCAGCTTGGCACTCGGTGGACGGGAGACCCAGTACTTC. Translating gives CASSLALGGRETQYF.

The V gene is TRBV18, the J gene TRBJ2-7; 8 bases are a match to TRBD1. Trimming removed 3 bases from V and 2 bases from J; junction bases left unmatched: 3. The CDR3 spans 14 residues. Germline lookup yields CDR1 KGHSH and CDR2 LQKENI. In DNA form, the CDR3 reads TGTGCCAGCTCACCGCGGACAGGGCCCTACGAGCAGTACTTC. This codes for CASSPRTGPYEQYF.

The rearrangement joins TRBV5-4 to TRBJ1-5; D is perhaps TRBD1 (5 bases). This CDR3 region has 15 residues. Between the trimmed V and J ends, which lost 0 bases and 4 bases, there was a span of 11 bases. Germline CDR1 and CDR2: SGHNT and YYREEE (reference sequence). The CDR3 DNA follows: TGTGCCAGCAGCTTGGGCAGGGTCTTGAATCAGCCCCAGCATTTT. Amino acids: CASSLGRVLNQPQHF.

This clone was observed a handful of times. This chain links TRBV10-1 with TRBJ1-1; 8 bases line up with TRBD1. This CDR3 spans 14 amino acids. The germline gives CDR1 WNHNN, CDR2 SYGVQD (reference sequence). V gave up 7 bases and J gave up 9 bases; unmatched junction bases: 13. CDR3 amino acids: CASNEDRVLRKAFF. In DNA, the CDR3 is TGCGCCAGCAACGAGGACAGGGTCCTCCGGAAAGCTTTCTTT.

Worth noting for this clone: Since the CDR3 does not end with the conserved phenylalanine or tryptophan, this likely comes from a read error. No DNA is shown, since the ends of the CDR3 on it are uncertain; the CDR3 is the one TCRdb lists. The chain joins TRBV6-5 to TRBJ2-7; the table calls TRBD2, which could not be checked here. Ends included, the CDR3 has 13 residues. Per the germline V gene, CDR1 is MNHEY and CDR2 is SVGAGI. This CDR3 is CASSRTSGGYLFL.